What follows are 20 T cell receptor beta chains derived from one specimen sequenced in a study of OX40 agonist ivuxolimab in advanced cancers. Sequencing was performed with immunoSEQ multiplex PCR; in TCRdb, only in-frame clones are kept and a portion is missing. Seen here are almost 80,000 clones, around nine tenths observed once, and the top ten hold 0.24%. The material was CD4+ or CD8+ T cells sorted from blood, obtained in a trial of the OX40 agonist ivuxolimab. These receptors originate from an adult with an advanced solid tumor such as melanoma, head and neck, liver or kidney cancer.

The chain joins TRBV29-1 to TRBJ2-7, with 8 bases aligning to TRBD1. CDR1 and CDR2 from the germline V gene are SQVTM and ANQGSEA. This CDR3 has 14 amino acids. With 6 bases clipped from V and 6 bases from J, the junction kept 13 bases outside the gene matches. In DNA, the CDR3 is TGCAGCGTGCGACAGGGGTCGATCGTGGGCGAGCAGTACTTC. Translation: CSVRQGSIVGEQYF.

V usage is TRBV5-1 and J usage is TRBJ1-6, with D tentatively TRBD1 (5 bases). Trimming stripped 0 bases from V and 7 bases from J, with 8 bases between. Germline-derived CDR1 and CDR2 are SGHRS and YFSETQ. The length of the CDR3 is 14 residues. The DNA for the CDR3 is TGCGCCAGCAGCTTGGAACAGGCGAATTCACCCCTCCACTTT. As protein: CASSLEQANSPLHF.

This clone has just one count. The V gene is TRBV27, the J gene TRBJ2-7; 12 positions agree with TRBD2. The CDR3 is 18 amino acids. J gave up 1 base and V 7 bases, and 14 bases lay outside the gene matches. Germline-derived CDR1 and CDR2 are MNHEY and SMNVEV (reference sequence). CDR3 bases: TGTGCCAGCAAGGGGGCTCACCGACTAGCGGGAGTGTCCTACGAGCAGTACTTC. This gives the protein CASKGAHRLAGVSYEQYF.

The V gene is TRBV14, the J gene TRBJ2-7; TRBD2 is a possible D gene (6 bases). V lost 0 bases and J lost 7, with 13 bases in between. The germline CDR1 and CDR2 sequences are SGHDN and FVKESK. The CDR3 is 14 residues long. The CDR3: CASSQDKTGEEQYF. CDR3 nucleotide sequence: TGTGCCAGCAGCCAAGATAAGACGGGAGAGGAGCAGTACTTC.

The gene calls are TRBV19 and TRBJ1-1, with D hard to call. V was trimmed by 5 bases and J by 1 base, leaving 8 bases between them. CDR1 is LNHDA and CDR2 is SQIVND in the germline V gene (reference sequence). The CDR3 spans 13 residues. The CDR3 spells CASSDFKNTEAFF. The CDR3 region has the DNA TGTGCCAGTAGTGATTTCAAGAACACTGAAGCTTTCTTT.

The V gene is TRBV9, the J gene TRBJ1-6, with D unresolved. The CDR3 is 14 amino acids. The V end lost 3 bases, the J end lost 5 bases, and 9 bases lay between the germline ends. From germline, CDR1 is SGDLS and CDR2 YYNGEE. CDR3 loop: CASSAGLNNSPLHF. The CDR3, as DNA: TGTGCCAGCAGCGCGGGCTTAAATAATTCACCCCTCCACTTT.

The chain employs TRBV5-1 and TRBJ2-3, with 11 bases identical to TRBD1. Trimming took 3 bases from V and 3 from J; bases not matched to a gene: 3. This CDR3 has 15 residues. Germline CDR1 and CDR2: SGHRS and YFSETQ. CDR3 bases: TGCGCCAGCAGCTCCGGACAGGGGGCAACAGATACGCAGTATTTT. It yields the protein CASSSGQGATDTQYF.

The chain employs TRBV28 and TRBJ2-2, with TRBD1 as a possible D gene (7 bases). The V end was cut by 6 bases, the J end by 7 bases, with 15 bases between. The CDR3 is made up of 14 amino acids. CDR1 and CDR2 from the germline V gene are MDHEN and SYDVKM. The DNA of the CDR3 is TGTGCCAGCAGCCAGGGGGGTCTTGGCGGGGAGCTGTTTTTT. It specifies CASSQGGLGGELFF.

This sequence joins TRBV28 and TRBJ2-3; a possible D gene is TRBD2 (7 bases). Trimming removed 4 bases at V and 4 bases at J, with 15 bases between. The CDR3 covers 15 residues. In germline, CDR1 is MDHEN, CDR2 SYDVKM. CDR3 DNA sequence: TGTGCCAGCAGTTCCCCGGCCGGGGGGCCAGATACGCAGTATTTT. Translating it yields CASSSPAGGPDTQYF.

The V gene is TRBV7-2, the J gene TRBJ1-1; tentative D call: TRBD1 (6 bases). The CDR3 has 15 residues. Trimming took 0 bases from V and 6 from J, leaving 14 bases between them. The germline CDR1 and CDR2 sequences are SGHTA and FQGNSA. CDR3 nucleotides: TGTGCCAGCAGCTTAGCGGGACATACCCGATCTGAAGCTTTCTTT. It codes for CASSLAGHTRSEAFF.

The CDR3 DNA is TGTGCCAGCAGCCGGACAGCGAACACCGGGGAGCTGTTTTTT. It yields the protein CASSRTANTGELFF. The chain uses TRBV6-5 and TRBJ2-2; weak D call: TRBD1 (6 bases). Germline V CDR1 and CDR2: MNHEY, SVGAGI. The CDR3 consists of 14 residues. V was clipped by 6 bases and J by 0 bases, with 8 bases between them.

The chain is built from TRBV11-3 and TRBJ2-1; D gene ambiguous. V shed 5 bases and J shed 3 bases, with 8 bases lying between them. Germline lookup yields CDR1 SGHNT and CDR2 YENEEA. The CDR3 has 13 residues. CDR3 residues: CASSLANYNEQFF. The CDR3 nucleotides read TGTGCCAGCAGCCTGGCCAACTACAATGAGCAGTTCTTC.

This clone was counted only a few times. The gene calls are TRBV5-8 and TRBJ1-1, with D possibly being TRBD1 (5 bases). Germline assignment: CDR1 SGHTS and CDR2 YDEGEE. V dropped 4 bases and J dropped 3 bases, with 16 bases sitting between them. There are 15 residues in the CDR3. The CDR3 bases are TGTGCCAGCAGCCCGGATGCAGGGAGGTACACTGAAGCTTTCTTT. The encoded protein is CASSPDAGRYTEAFF.

The gene calls are TRBV27 and TRBJ2-3; the D is unclear. The length of the CDR3 is 13 residues. The V gene's germline CDR1 is MNHEY and CDR2 SMNVEV (reference sequence). V lost 5 bases and J lost 4, with 10 bases in between. The CDR3, as DNA: TGTGCCAGCAGTATTCTGACCGCAGATACGCAGTATTTT. It codes for CASSILTADTQYF.

The chain links TRBV19 to TRBJ2-3; 8 nucleotides match TRBD1. Germline CDR1 is LNHDA and CDR2 is SQIVND (reference sequence). CDR3 length equals 15 residues. The J segment lost 6 bases and the V segment lost 3 bases, leaving 8 bases of the junction unmatched. This chain's CDR3 is CASSIGQGGQDTQYF. CDR3 nucleotides: TGTGCCAGTAGTATCGGACAGGGCGGGCAGGATACGCAGTATTTT.

The chain couples TRBV19 to TRBJ2-2; D perhaps matches TRBD2 (6 bases). CDR1 and CDR2 from the germline V gene are LNHDA and SQIVND (reference sequence). Trimming removed 6 bases from V and 6 bases from J, with 29 bases in between. CDR3 length: 19 amino acids. The CDR3 nucleotides read TGTGCCAGTAGATATCAGGAACAGCGGGCAAGCTTTGGGGCCGGGGAGCTGTTTTTT. Protein product: CASRYQEQRASFGAGELFF. Supplemented by reference TRBV19 and TRBJ2-2, the full variable domain reads DGGITQSPKYLFRKEGQNVTLSCEQNLNHDAMYWYRQDPGQGLRLIYYSQIVNDFQKGDIAEGYSVSREKKESFPLTVTSAQKNPTAFYLCASRYQEQRASFGAGELFFGEGSRLTVL.

The chain employs TRBV5-6 and TRBJ2-1, with TRBD1 identical over 8 bases. V lost 2 bases to trimming and J lost 4 bases; unmatched junction nucleotides: 8. CDR1 and CDR2 (germline): SGHDT, YYEEEE. CDR3 length: 16 amino acids. In DNA form, the CDR3 reads TGTGCCAGCAGCTTCCGAACAGGGGGTTTTTACAATGAGCAGTTCTTC. Translating it yields CASSFRTGGFYNEQFF.

To note about this clone: A read error may produce the germline difference seen at one junction end. The genes are TRBV2 and TRBJ2-5; no clear D gene. Germline lookup yields CDR1 SNHLY and CDR2 FYNNEI. The CDR3 has 11 residues. Here the CDR3 reads CASSETKSHDF. CDR3 coding DNA: TGTGCCAGCAGTGAAACTAAATCACACGACTTC. Based on the CDR3 plus reference TRBV2 and TRBJ2-5, the full variable domain is EPEVTQTPSHQVTQMGQEVILRCVPISNHLYFYWYRQILGQKVEFLVSFYNNEISEKSEIFDDQFSVERPDGSNFTLKIRSTKLEDSAMYFCASSETKSHDFGPGTRLLVL.

The chain has TRBV4-2 and TRBJ2-7; D might be TRBD2 (5 bases). This CDR3 region has 13 residues. In germline, CDR1 is LGHNA, CDR2 YNFKEQ. The germline V and J ends were trimmed by 2 bases and 4 bases, with 9 bases remaining between them. The CDR3 loop is CASSQLARYEQYF. Here the CDR3 DNA reads TGTGCCAGCAGCCAACTAGCTCGGTACGAGCAGTACTTC.

This chain links TRBV7-6 with TRBJ2-1, with D possibly TRBD2 on 6 matching bases. The CDR3 extends over 18 amino acids. CDR1 and CDR2 (germline): SGHVS, FNYEAQ. V dropped 5 bases and J dropped 4 bases, with 24 bases sitting between them. The DNA of the CDR3 is TGTGCCAGCAGCCAGATCCCGACCGGGACTCTCTCTTACAATGAGCAGTTCTTC. Translating gives CASSQIPTGTLSYNEQFF.